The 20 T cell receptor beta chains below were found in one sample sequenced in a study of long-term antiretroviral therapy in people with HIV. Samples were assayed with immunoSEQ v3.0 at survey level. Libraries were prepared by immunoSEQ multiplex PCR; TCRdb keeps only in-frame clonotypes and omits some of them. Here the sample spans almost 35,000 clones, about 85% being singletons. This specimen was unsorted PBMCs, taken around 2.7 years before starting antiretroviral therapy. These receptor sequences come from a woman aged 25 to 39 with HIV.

CDR3 coding DNA: TGTGCCAGCAGCTTAGGAGGAAACACCATATATTTT. It translates to CASSLGGNTIYF. The chain has TRBV11-2 and TRBJ1-3; D not resolved. CDR1 SGHAT and CDR2 FQNNGV come from the germline V gene. This CDR3 region has 12 residues. The germline V and J ends were trimmed by 1 base and 4 bases, with 2 bases remaining between them.

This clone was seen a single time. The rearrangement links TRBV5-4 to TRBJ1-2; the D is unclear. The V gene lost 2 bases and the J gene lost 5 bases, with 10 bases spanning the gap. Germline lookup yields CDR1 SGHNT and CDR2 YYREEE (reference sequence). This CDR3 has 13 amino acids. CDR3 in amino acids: CASSLATAYGYTF. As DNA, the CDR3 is TGTGCCAGCAGCTTAGCGACGGCTTATGGCTACACCTTC.

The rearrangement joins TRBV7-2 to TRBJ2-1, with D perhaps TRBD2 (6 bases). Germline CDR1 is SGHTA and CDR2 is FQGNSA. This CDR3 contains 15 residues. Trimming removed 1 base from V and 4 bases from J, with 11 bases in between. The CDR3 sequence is CASSLDSGTYNEQFF. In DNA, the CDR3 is TGTGCCAGCAGCTTAGACAGTGGGACTTACAATGAGCAGTTCTTC.

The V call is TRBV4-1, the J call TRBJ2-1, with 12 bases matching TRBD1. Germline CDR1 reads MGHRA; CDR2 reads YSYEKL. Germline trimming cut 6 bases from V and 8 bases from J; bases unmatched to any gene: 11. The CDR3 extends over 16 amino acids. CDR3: CASSALGQGAGDEQFF. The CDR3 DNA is TGCGCCAGCAGTGCGTTGGGACAGGGGGCGGGGGATGAGCAGTTCTTC.

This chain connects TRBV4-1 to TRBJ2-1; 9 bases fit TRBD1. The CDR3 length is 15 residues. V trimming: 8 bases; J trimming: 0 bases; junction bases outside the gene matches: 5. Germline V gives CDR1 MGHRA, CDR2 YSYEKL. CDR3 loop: CASGLTGGSYNEQFF. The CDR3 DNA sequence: TGCGCCAGCGGACTGACAGGGGGCTCCTACAATGAGCAGTTCTTC.

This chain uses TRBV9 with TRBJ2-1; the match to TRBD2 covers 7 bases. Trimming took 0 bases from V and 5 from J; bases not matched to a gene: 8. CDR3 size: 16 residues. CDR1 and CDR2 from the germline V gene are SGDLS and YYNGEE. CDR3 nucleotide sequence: TGTGCCAGCAGCGTAGTACCTAGCGGACCCGACAATGAGCAGTTCTTC. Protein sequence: CASSVVPSGPDNEQFF. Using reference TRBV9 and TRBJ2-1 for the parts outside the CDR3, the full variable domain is DSGVTQTPKHLITATGQRVTLRCSPRSGDLSVYWYQQSLDQGLQFLIQYYNGEERAKGNILERFSAQQFPDLHSELNLSSLELGDSALYFCASSVVPSGPDNEQFFGPGTRLTVL.

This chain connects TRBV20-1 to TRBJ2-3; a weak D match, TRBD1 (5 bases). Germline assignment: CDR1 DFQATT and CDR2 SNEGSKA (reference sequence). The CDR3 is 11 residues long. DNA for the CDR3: TGCAGAGCACAGGCTGGAGATACGCAGTATTTT. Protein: CRAQAGDTQYF.

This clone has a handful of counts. The CDR3 DNA sequence: TGTGCCAGCTCGGAGGGCGAATCCTACGAGCAGTACGTC. Protein sequence: CASSEGESYEQYV. The V call is TRBV6-1, the J call TRBJ2-7; D may be TRBD2 (6 bases). The germline V gene encodes CDR1 MNHNS and CDR2 SASEGT. Trimming cost V 8 bases and J 1 base, with 12 bases left between them. This CDR3 contains 13 residues.

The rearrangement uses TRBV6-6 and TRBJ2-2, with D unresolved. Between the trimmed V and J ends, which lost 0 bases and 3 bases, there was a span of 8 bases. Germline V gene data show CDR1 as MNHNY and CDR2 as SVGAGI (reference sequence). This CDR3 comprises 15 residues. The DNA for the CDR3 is TGTGCCAGCAGTTACTCGGCTACATACACCGGGGAGCTGTTTTTT. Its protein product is CASSYSATYTGELFF.

Written as DNA, the CDR3 is TGTGCCAGCAGTGACTCTAGGGGGCCAAATGAAAAACTGTTTTTT. Residues: CASSDSRGPNEKLFF. The V call is TRBV6-4, the J call TRBJ1-4; the match to TRBD1 covers 7 bases. J was trimmed by 5 bases and V by 0 bases; bases with no gene match: 3. The germline V gene encodes CDR1 MRHNA and CDR2 SNTAGT. CDR3 length: 15 residues.

CDR3 nucleotides: TGCGCCAGCAGCTTGGACGGGACAGGGGTTTATGGCTACACCTTC. Translating gives CASSLDGTGVYGYTF. The chain carries TRBV5-1 and TRBJ1-2; the match to TRBD1 covers 10 bases. V gave up 0 bases and J gave up 5 bases; unmatched junction bases: 4. Germline values: CDR1 SGHRS, CDR2 YFSETQ. The length of the CDR3 is 15 residues.

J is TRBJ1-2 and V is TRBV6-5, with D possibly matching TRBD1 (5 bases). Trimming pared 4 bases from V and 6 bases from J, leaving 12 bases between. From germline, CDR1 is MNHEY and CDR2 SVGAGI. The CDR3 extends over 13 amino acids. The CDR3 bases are TGTGCCAGCAGTTTAAAGGGGTTCGATGGCTACACCTTC. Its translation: CASSLKGFDGYTF.

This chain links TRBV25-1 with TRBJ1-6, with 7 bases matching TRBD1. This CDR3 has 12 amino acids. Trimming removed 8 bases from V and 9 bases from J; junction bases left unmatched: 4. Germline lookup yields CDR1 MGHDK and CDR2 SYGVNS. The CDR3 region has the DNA TGTGCCAGCCGGACAGGATCTTCACCCCTCCACTTT. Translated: CASRTGSSPLHF.

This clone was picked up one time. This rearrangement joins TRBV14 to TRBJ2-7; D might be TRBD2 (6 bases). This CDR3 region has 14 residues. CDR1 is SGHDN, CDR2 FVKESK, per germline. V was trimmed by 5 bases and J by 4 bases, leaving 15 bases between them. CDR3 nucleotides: TGTGCCAGCAGCACTGGACTACCTGGATACGAGCAGTACTTC. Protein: CASSTGLPGYEQYF.

CDR3 DNA sequence: TGTGCCAGTAGAGAACAGGGGCAAGTCACCGGGGAGCTGTTTTTT. This codes for CASREQGQVTGELFF. The chain uses TRBV19 and TRBJ2-2; TRBD1 agrees at 7 bases. The J segment lost 4 bases and the V segment lost 6 bases, leaving 8 bases of the junction unmatched. Germline CDR1 reads LNHDA; CDR2 reads SQIVND (reference sequence). There are 15 residues in the CDR3. Based on the CDR3 plus reference TRBV19 and TRBJ2-2, the full variable domain is DGGITQSPKYLFRKEGQNVTLSCEQNLNHDAMYWYRQDPGQGLRLIYYSQIVNDFQKGDIAEGYSVSREKKESFPLTVTSAQKNPTAFYLCASREQGQVTGELFFGEGSRLTVL.

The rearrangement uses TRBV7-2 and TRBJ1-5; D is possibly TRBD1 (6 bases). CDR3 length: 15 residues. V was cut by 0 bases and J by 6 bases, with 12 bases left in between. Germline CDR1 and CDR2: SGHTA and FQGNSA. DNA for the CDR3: TGTGCCAGCAGCTTAGCGGTTGTAGGGGGTCAGCCCCAGCATTTT. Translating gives CASSLAVVGGQPQHF.

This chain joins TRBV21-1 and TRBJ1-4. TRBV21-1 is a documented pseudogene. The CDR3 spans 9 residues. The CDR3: CASGRDLTF. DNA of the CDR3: TGTGCCAGCGGCCGGGACCTTACCTTT.

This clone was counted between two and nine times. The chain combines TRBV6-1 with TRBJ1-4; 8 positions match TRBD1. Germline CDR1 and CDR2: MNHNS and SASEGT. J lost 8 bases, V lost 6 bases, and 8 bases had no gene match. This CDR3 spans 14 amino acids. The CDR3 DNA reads TGTGCCAGCAGCCCGACAGGGGAGGGCGAAAAACTGTTTTTT. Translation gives CASSPTGEGEKLFF.

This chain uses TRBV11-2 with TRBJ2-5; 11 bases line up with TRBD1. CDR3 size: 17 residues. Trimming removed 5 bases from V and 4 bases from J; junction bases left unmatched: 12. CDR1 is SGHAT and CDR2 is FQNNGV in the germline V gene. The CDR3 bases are TGTGCCAGCAGCGTGCGGGGCGTGGGACAGGGGGGAGAGACCCAGTACTTC. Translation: CASSVRGVGQGGETQYF.

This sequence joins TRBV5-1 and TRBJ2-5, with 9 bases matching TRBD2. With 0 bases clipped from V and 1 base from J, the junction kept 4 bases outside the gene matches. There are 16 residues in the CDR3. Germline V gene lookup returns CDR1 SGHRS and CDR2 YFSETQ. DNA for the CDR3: TGCGCCAGCAGCTTGGTTCTAGCGGGGATCCAAGAGACCCAGTACTTC. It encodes CASSLVLAGIQETQYF.